What follows is one TCR beta chain and its context. Its specificity is unknown. The source of the sample is a study of cytomegalovirus exposure and HLA in healthy donors. Study-wide points: Many donors shared some public TCRs, even though most TCR sequences were rare.

V lost 1 base to trimming and J lost 6 bases; unmatched junction nucleotides: 6. The CDR3 is 14 residues long. Per germline, CDR1 SGHKS and CDR2 YYEKEE (reference sequence). Libraries were prepared by immunoSEQ multiplex PCR; TCRdb keeps only in-frame clonotypes and omits some of them. The repertoire consists of 80,000 to 100,000 clones, with roughly 84% occurring once and the leading ten covering approximately 6.3%. V usage is TRBV5-5 and J usage is TRBJ2-7, with TRBD1 matching over 8 bases. This clonotype was obtained from a man aged 18 to 29 in good health and CMV-seropositive. Source material: PBMCs. CDR3 protein: CASSLFQGAREQYF. CDR3 DNA: TGTGCCAGCAGCTTGTTCCAGGGGGCTCGCGAGCAGTACTTC.